A selection of T cell receptor beta chains follows, all from one sample in a study of shared clonotypes between healthy human individuals. Assay used: immunoSEQ multiplex PCR; TCRdb lists only in-frame clones, some missing. Of roughly 590,000 clones in the sample, about 95% were seen once. Material: naive CD8+ T cells sorted from blood. All receptors derive from a woman younger than 45 in good health. CDR3s include the opening cysteine and the closing phenylalanine or tryptophan. D genes are given only for firm matches. Size values are once, few and many counts, or a class for expanded clones, and some rows have none.

J: TRBJ2-1; V: TRBV10-2; size: -; D: TRBD2; CDR3: CASCLAGGEQFF; DNA: TGCGCCAGCTGCCTAGCGGGAGGCGAGCAGTTCTTC
J: TRBJ2-7; V: TRBV6-7; size: once; D: TRBD1; CDR3: CASSFTGTGPTYEQYF; DNA: TGTGCCAGCAGCTTTACCGGGACAGGTCCAACCTACGAGCAGTACTTC
J: TRBJ1-1; V: TRBV27; size: once; D: -; CDR3: CASSPLGGNTEAFF; DNA: TGTGCCAGCAGTCCCCTTGGAGGGAATACTGAAGCTTTCTTT
J: TRBJ1-1; V: TRBV28; size: -; D: -; CDR3: CASSFSGPEAFF; DNA: TGTGCCAGCAGTTTTTCAGGACCGGAGGCTTTCTTT
J: TRBJ1-5; V: TRBV28; size: -; D: -; CDR3: CASSLEVSQPQHF; DNA: TGTGCCAGCAGTTTAGAGGTGAGTCAGCCCCAGCATTTT
J: TRBJ2-7; V: TRBV4-1; size: -; D: TRBD2; CDR3: CASSQESGRGSSYEQYF; DNA: TGCGCCAGCAGCCAGGAAAGCGGGAGGGGGAGCTCCTACGAGCAGTACTTC
J: TRBJ2-7; V: TRBV27; size: -; D: TRBD1; CDR3: CASSFGTGVDEQYF; DNA: TGTGCCAGCAGTTTTGGGACAGGGGTTGACGAGCAGTACTTC
J: TRBJ2-2; V: TRBV7-9; size: -; D: -; CDR3: CASSSSRGTGELFF; DNA: TGTGCCAGCAGCTCATCCCGGGGCACCGGGGAGCTGTTTTTT
J: TRBJ2-7; V: TRBV5-1; size: -; D: TRBD2; CDR3: CASSSGTSRRDGYEQYF; DNA: TGCGCCAGCAGCTCAGGGACTAGCAGACGCGACGGCTACGAGCAGTACTTC
J: TRBJ2-7; V: TRBV27; size: -; D: TRBD2; CDR3: CASSLAGKSYEQYF; DNA: TGTGCCAGCAGTCTAGCGGGAAAGTCCTACGAGCAGTACTTC
J: TRBJ1-2; V: TRBV10-3; size: -; D: TRBD1; CDR3: CAITDGTGGGYTF; DNA: TGTGCCATCACCGACGGGACAGGGGGTGGCTACACCTTC
J: TRBJ2-6; V: TRBV9; size: -; D: -; CDR3: CASSRVGVGANVLTF; DNA: TGTGCCAGCAGTAGGGTGGGGGTTGGGGCCAACGTCCTGACTTTC
J: TRBJ2-7; V: TRBV5-1; size: -; D: -; CDR3: CASSGASGWLYEQYF; DNA: TGCGCCAGCAGCGGGGCCAGCGGGTGGCTCTACGAGCAGTACTTC
J: TRBJ1-2; V: TRBV13; size: -; D: TRBD1; CDR3: CASSFGSRGGDGYTF; DNA: TGTGCCAGCAGCTTTGGTAGCAGGGGGGGAGATGGCTACACCTTC
J: TRBJ2-7; V: TRBV29-1; size: -; D: TRBD1; CDR3: CSVEDRGTGEREQYF; DNA: TGCAGCGTTGAAGATCGGGGGACAGGGGAGAGGGAGCAGTACTTC
J: TRBJ2-5; V: TRBV29-1; size: -; D: TRBD1; CDR3: CSVEAGQGIQTQYF; DNA: TGCAGCGTTGAGGCGGGACAGGGGATTCAGACCCAGTACTTC
J: TRBJ2-7; V: TRBV19; size: -; D: -; CDR3: CASQDMLGYEQYF; DNA: TGTGCCAGCCAGGACATGCTCGGGTACGAGCAGTACTTC
J: TRBJ2-1; V: TRBV30; size: -; D: -; CDR3: CAWSSGLNPYNEQFF; DNA: TGTGCCTGGAGTTCAGGTCTGAACCCGTACAATGAGCAGTTCTTC
J: TRBJ1-1; V: TRBV2; size: -; D: -; CDR3: CASRGTEAFF; DNA: TGTGCCAGCAGGGGGACAGAAGCTTTCTTT
J: TRBJ2-3; V: TRBV28; size: once; D: TRBD1; CDR3: CASSSRGLATDTQYF; DNA: TGTGCCAGCAGTTCCAGGGGGCTGGCGACAGATACGCAGTATTTT
J: TRBJ2-7; V: TRBV28; size: -; D: -; CDR3: CASNPTGDRAYSYEQYF; DNA: TGTGCCAGCAACCCAACGGGGGACAGAGCATATTCCTACGAGCAGTACTTC
J: TRBJ2-1; V: TRBV7-8; size: -; D: TRBD2; CDR3: CASSLGLPYNEQFF; DNA: TGTGCCAGCAGCTTGGGACTACCTTACAATGAGCAGTTCTTC
J: TRBJ1-5; V: TRBV28; size: -; D: -; CDR3: CASSLGPPLSNQPQHF; DNA: TGTGCCAGCAGTTTAGGGCCCCCATTGAGCAATCAGCCCCAGCATTTT
J: TRBJ1-2; V: TRBV25-1; size: once; D: -; CDR3: CASSEYGGKDGYTF; DNA: TGTGCCAGCAGTGAATATGGGGGTAAGGATGGCTACACCTTC
J: TRBJ2-2; V: TRBV11-2; size: -; D: TRBD2; CDR3: CASSLDQWREVDTGELFF; DNA: TGTGCCAGCAGCTTAGATCAGTGGCGGGAGGTGGACACCGGGGAGCTGTTTTTT